The text below deals with one TCR beta chain. As processed by the authors: For nucleated cells, counts were estimated from reference gene primer amplification. Repertoires were generated with immunoSEQ multiplex PCR, while TCRdb's copy carries only in-frame clones and drops some. V and J calls and clone size are copied from that table; D and trimming were computed from the DNA. This table has approximately 100,000 clones, more than 80% appearing once. The sample belongs to a study of blood T cell repertoires in COVID-19. Overall study context: Acute and convalescent COVID-19 samples came from the United States, Italy and Spain. Nucleic acid was either cDNA or gDNA, and it came from T cells, B-cell-depleted T cells, or PBMCs.

This CDR3 spans 13 amino acids. Trimming took 6 bases from V and 4 from J, leaving 12 bases between them. In germline, CDR1 is ENHRY, CDR2 SYGVKD. This chain links TRBV10-3 with TRBJ1-2, with a weak D call TRBD1 (6 bases). This receptor was obtained from a human donor in a cohort sampled during active COVID-19. Sequencing was performed on peripheral blood. The CDR3 sequence: CAISSDSSYGYTF. DNA of the CDR3: TGTGCCATCAGCTCGGACAGCAGCTATGGCTACACCTTC.